The T cell receptor beta chain described here comes from a study of T cell changes during pregnancy in multiple sclerosis. This clone showed up just once. Measured with immunoSEQ multiplex PCR; TCRdb has only the in-frame clones, and not every one. The data contain approximately 92,000 clones, 80% to 95% of them singletons. Germline V lookup: CDR1 LNHDA, CDR2 SQIVND (reference sequence). This CDR3 is 18 amino acids long. Trimming removed 3 bases from V and 7 bases from J; junction bases left unmatched: 14. The TCR sequence derives from a female donor with multiple sclerosis, enrolled in a pregnancy study. The chain employs TRBV19 and TRBJ2-4; 11 bases are shared with TRBD1. Sample: peripheral blood, taken in the first trimester of pregnancy. CDR3: CASSIFGQGANSGNIQYF. Written as DNA, the CDR3 is TGTGCCAGTAGTATTTTTGGACAGGGGGCTAACTCGGGTAACATTCAGTACTTC. The variable domain in full, with the rest retrieved from reference TRBV19 and TRBJ2-4, is DGGITQSPKYLFRKEGQNVTLSCEQNLNHDAMYWYRQDPGQGLRLIYYSQIVNDFQKGDIAEGYSVSREKKESFPLTVTSAQKNPTAFYLCASSIFGQGANSGNIQYFGAGTRLSVL.